The clone carrying this T cell receptor beta chain was seen more than once but under ten times. Antigen specificity is unknown. These data come from a study of beta chain features in type 1 diabetes. Study conclusions and caveats: The study found that naive, central memory and Treg TCRB repertoires appeared more similar in patients than in healthy donors. Whether TCRB rearrangement is influenced by HLA type was left unresolved in this analysis. Cells expressing TCR highly could be over-represented by cDNA sequencing.

Trimming removed 1 base at V and 5 bases at J, with 3 bases between. The CDR3 runs to 13 residues. Per the germline V gene, CDR1 is LNHNV and CDR2 is YYDKDF (reference sequence). All of the isolated RNA was reverse transcribed, so expressed TCRB transcripts were sequenced. Here immunoSEQ multiplex PCR was the method, and the copy in TCRdb shows in-frame clones only, minus some. Here the sample spans about 150,000 clones, roughly 10% being singletons. The chain joins TRBV15 to TRBJ1-6; D is undetermined. Sequenced material: central memory CD4+ T cells from blood. The TCR sequence derives from a man between 18 and 29 years old in good health. CDR3 region: CATSRADNSPLHF. Here the CDR3 DNA reads TGTGCCACCAGCAGAGCGGATAATTCACCCCTCCACTTT.